These 10 T cell receptor beta chains were all obtained from the same sample, sequenced in a study of blood T cell repertoires in COVID-19. Data came from immunoSEQ multiplex PCR; TCRdb stores just in-frame clones and leaves some out. The repertoire holds around 270,000 clones, around nine tenths seen once, with approximately 4.6% in the top ten. The sequencing sample was made of peripheral blood. The receptors come from a man in his forties with acute or convalescent COVID-19.

The V gene is TRBV6-5, the J gene TRBJ1-2, with 7 bases that match TRBD1. Germline assignment: CDR1 MNHEY and CDR2 SVGAGI. V gave up 4 bases and J gave up 6 bases; unmatched junction bases: 8. The CDR3 is made up of 14 amino acids. The CDR3 protein is CASSLTGTSDGYTF. Here the CDR3 DNA reads TGTGCCAGCAGTTTGACAGGGACATCAGATGGCTACACCTTC.

The chain is built from TRBV7-9 and TRBJ2-3; 15 bases map to TRBD2. The CDR3 spans 17 residues. CDR1 and CDR2 (germline): SEHNR, FQNEAQ (reference sequence). The trim removed 1 base at V and 6 bases at J, leaving 5 bases unmatched. This chain's CDR3 is CASSLGRTSGGEDTQYF. CDR3 nucleotide sequence: TGTGCCAGCAGCTTAGGGCGGACTAGCGGGGGGGAGGATACGCAGTATTTT. Complete variable domain (other parts from reference TRBV7-9 and TRBJ2-3): DTGVSQNPRHKITKRGQNVTFRCDPISEHNRLYWYRQTLGQGPEFLTYFQNEAQLEKSRLLSDRFSAERPKGSFSTLEIQRTEQGDSAMYLCASSLGRTSGGEDTQYFGPGTRLTVL.

The rearrangement links TRBV5-6 to TRBJ1-3; D unclear. Germline V CDR1 and CDR2: SGHDT, YYEEEE. The CDR3 loop spans 15 amino acids. Trimming took off 0 bases at V and 0 bases at J, with 7 bases between the two ends. CDR3 nucleotide sequence: TGTGCCAGCAGCTTGGGGGCCAGCTCTGGAAACACCATATATTTT. It encodes CASSLGASSGNTIYF.

The genes are TRBV27 and TRBJ1-4; unclear D gene. The CDR3 has 13 residues. Trimming removed 1 base from V and 8 bases from J, with 8 bases in between. Germline V gives CDR1 MNHEY, CDR2 SMNVEV (reference sequence). The CDR3 spells CASSLFRGEKLFF. The CDR3 coding sequence is TGTGCCAGCAGTTTATTCCGAGGAGAAAAACTGTTTTTT. The variable domain in full, completed from reference TRBV27 and TRBJ1-4, reads EAQVTQNPRYLITVTGKKLTVTCSQNMNHEYMSWYRQDPGLGLRQIYYSMNVEVTDKGDVPEGYKVSRKEKRNFPLILESPSPNQTSLYFCASSLFRGEKLFFGSGTQLSVL.

The chain joins TRBV12-5 to TRBJ2-2; TRBD1 matches 9 bases. The CDR3 has 16 residues. With 3 bases clipped from V and 2 bases from J, the junction kept 4 bases outside the gene matches. The germline gives CDR1 LGHNT, CDR2 FRNRAP. The CDR3 sequence: CASGLGDRVNTGELFF. CDR3 coding DNA: TGTGCTAGTGGTTTAGGGGACAGGGTAAACACCGGGGAGCTGTTTTTT.

The chain carries TRBV7-2 and TRBJ2-1; 7 nucleotides agree with TRBD2. The CDR3 totals 15 residues. Unmatched junction bases numbered 14, after V lost 5 bases and J lost 10 bases. From germline, CDR1 is SGHTA and CDR2 FQGNSA. The CDR3 here is CASSPQGGVVREQFF. The CDR3, as DNA: TGTGCCAGCAGCCCCCAGGGAGGGGTGGTTAGGGAGCAGTTCTTC.

For this clone: One junction end disagrees with the germline gene, perhaps due to a read error. The V call is TRBV27, the J call TRBJ2-7, with D uncertain. This CDR3 is built from 13 residues. The germline V gene encodes CDR1 MNHEY and CDR2 SMNVEV (reference sequence). As DNA, the CDR3 is TGTGCCAGCAGTTTATCTTTTGAGTACGTGCAGTACTTC. Its protein is CASSLSFEYVQYF.

The J gene is TRBJ2-1, the V gene TRBV6-5; 7 bases align to TRBD2. The CDR3 totals 14 residues. Germline V gene sequence: CDR1 MNHEY, CDR2 SVGAGI. V gave up 2 bases and J gave up 5 bases; unmatched junction bases: 3. The CDR3 DNA is TGTGCCAGCAGTTACGGGGCGGGGGACAATGAGCAGTTCTTC. Translated: CASSYGAGDNEQFF.

The gene calls are TRBV13 and TRBJ1-6, with 9 positions matching TRBD1. The CDR3 has 15 amino acids. The J segment lost 5 bases and the V segment lost 6 bases, leaving 5 bases of the junction unmatched. Per the germline V gene, CDR1 is PRHDT and CDR2 is FYEKMQ (reference sequence). As DNA, the CDR3 is TGTGCCAGCAGGGACAGGGGCCGGAATAATTCACCCCTCCACTTT. It encodes CASRDRGRNNSPLHF. Full variable domain (outside the CDR3, taken from reference TRBV13 and TRBJ1-6): AAGVIQSPRHLIKEKRETATLKCYPIPRHDTVYWYQQGPGQDPQFLISFYEKMQSDKGSIPDRFSAQQFSDYHSELNMSSLELGDSALYFCASRDRGRNNSPLHFGNGTRLTVT.

This chain connects TRBV18 to TRBJ1-4; D unresolved. This CDR3 comprises 13 residues. From germline, CDR1 is KGHSH and CDR2 LQKENI. Trimming removed 0 bases from V and 7 bases from J, with 6 bases in between. CDR3 protein: CASSPPSVEKLFF. CDR3 in DNA: TGTGCCAGCTCACCACCGTCGGTTGAAAAACTGTTTTTT.